Each of the 26 T cell receptor beta chains below was sequenced from the same sample in a study of identical twins. One entry per CDR3 protein results from TCRdb running MiXCR on the 5' RACE reads. The sample shows under 900,000 distinct CDR3 sequences, about 12% of them seen only once. This sample was also put to use in a study of yellow fever vaccine responses in identical twins.

Sample: PBMCs. Receptors originate from a young woman in good health.

This clonotype was counted between two and nine times. The V gene is TRBV5-5, the J gene TRBJ2-2; 8 bases line up with TRBD1. Germline CDR1 is SGHKS and CDR2 is YYEKEE (reference sequence). The CDR3 contains 14 residues. The V segment lost 2 bases and the J segment 7 bases; nucleotides outside the gene matches: 4. The CDR3 DNA sequence: TGTGCCAGCAGCTTTGGGACAGGAGTCGGGGAGCTGTTTTTT. Amino acid sequence: CASSFGTGVGELFF. Variable domain in full (rest from reference TRBV5-5 and TRBJ2-2): DAGVTQSPTHLIKTRGQQVTLRCSPISGHKSVSWYQQVLGQGPQFIFQYYEKEERGRGNFPDRFSARQFPNYSSELNVNALLLGDSALYLCASSFGTGVGELFFGEGSRLTVL.

The J gene is TRBJ2-2, the V gene TRBV2, with 9 bases fitting TRBD2. Trimming at V came to 5 bases and at J to 2 bases, leaving 12 bases not matched to a gene. The CDR3 has 18 amino acids. The germline V gene encodes CDR1 SNHLY and CDR2 FYNNEI. The CDR3 nucleotides are TGTGCCAGCAGTTCTACCGTGACTAGCGGTACCAACACCGGGGAGCTGTTTTTT. This encodes CASSSTVTSGTNTGELFF.

The sample holds a few counts of this clonotype. The rearrangement joins TRBV20-1 to TRBJ2-1; D uncertain. The CDR3 is made up of 13 amino acids. V lost 0 bases to trimming and J lost 14 bases, with 17 bases between them. The germline V gene has CDR1 DFQATT and CDR2 SNEGSKA (reference sequence). In DNA form, the CDR3 reads TGCAGTGCTAGAGATGGTTCGATAGAAAGGGAGTTCTTC. Translating it yields CSARDGSIEREFF.

This chain uses TRBV6-6 with TRBJ2-2; 8 bases map to TRBD1. The germline V gene has CDR1 MNHNY and CDR2 SVGAGI (reference sequence). CDR3 length: 14 amino acids. Trimming cost V 7 bases and J 5 bases; bases outside gene matches: 6. This chain's CDR3 is CASTPGGWTGELFF. Written as DNA, the CDR3 is TGTGCCAGCACTCCAGGGGGCTGGACCGGGGAGCTGTTTTTT.

The genes are TRBV4-2 and TRBJ2-2; 8 bases are a match to TRBD2. The J segment lost 3 bases and the V segment lost 4 bases, leaving 13 bases of the junction unmatched. The CDR3 extends over 18 amino acids. CDR1 and CDR2 from the germline V gene are LGHNA and YNFKEQ. CDR3 DNA sequence: TGTGCCAGCAGCCTAAAACAAGGGACTAGTAAGGACACCGGGGAGCTGTTTTTT. Its protein is CASSLKQGTSKDTGELFF.

This clonotype was detected ten times or more. The rearrangement joins TRBV5-1 to TRBJ2-1; D is possibly TRBD1 (6 bases). With 2 bases removed from V and 7 bases from J, the gap between germline ends came to 10 bases. The CDR3 sequence is 13 residues long. The germline CDR1 and CDR2 sequences are SGHRS and YFSETQ. The CDR3 sequence: CASSLQGANEQFF. In DNA form, the CDR3 reads TGCGCCAGCAGCTTACAGGGTGCGAATGAGCAGTTCTTC.

This clonotype showed up many times. The chain carries TRBV6-4 and TRBJ1-6; the match to TRBD1 covers 10 bases. The CDR3 length is 13 residues. V was pared by 8 bases and J by 7 bases, with 2 bases of the junction left unmatched. Germline V CDR1 and CDR2: MRHNA, SNTAGT. The CDR3 DNA reads TGTGCCAGCGGGACAGGGGTAAATTCACCCCTCCACTTT. This encodes CASGTGVNSPLHF.

This clonotype has just a few counts. This chain uses TRBV24-1 with TRBJ1-5, with a weak D call TRBD1 (5 bases). With 10 bases removed from V and 0 bases from J, the gap between germline ends came to 12 bases. The germline CDR1 and CDR2 sequences are KGHDR and SFDVKD. The CDR3 contains 14 residues. The CDR3 coding sequence is TGTGCCACAAGCGGGGGGAATAGCAATCAGCCCCAGCATTTT. Protein sequence: CATSGGNSNQPQHF.

The chain employs TRBV15 and TRBJ2-1; D is undetermined. In germline, CDR1 is LNHNV, CDR2 YYDKDF (reference sequence). V was trimmed by 1 base and J by 5 bases, leaving 15 bases between them. CDR3 length: 16 amino acids. This CDR3 is CATSRGPVNPNNEQFF. CDR3 DNA sequence: TGTGCCACCAGCAGAGGACCAGTAAACCCTAACAATGAGCAGTTCTTC.

This chain links TRBV20-1 with TRBJ2-7; no clear D. Deletions cut 0 bases from V and 4 bases from J, with 10 bases between. The V gene's germline CDR1 is DFQATT and CDR2 SNEGSKA (reference sequence). This CDR3 region has 13 residues. CDR3 bases: TGCAGTGCTAGAGATCACTTGGGGTACGAGCAGTACGTC. Residues: CSARDHLGYEQYV.

The V and J genes are TRBV7-9 and TRBJ2-5, with 13 bases identical to TRBD2. J lost 9 bases, V lost 5 bases, and 6 bases had no gene match. The germline V gene has CDR1 SEHNR and CDR2 FQNEAQ (reference sequence). The CDR3 is made up of 14 amino acids. CDR3 DNA: TGTGCCAGCAGCCACGGGACTAGCGGGGCGGCCCAGTACTTC. Its protein product is CASSHGTSGAAQYF.

This clonotype was seen more than once but under ten times. The chain couples TRBV7-2 to TRBJ2-3, with D perhaps given as TRBD1 or TRBD2 (5 bases each). CDR1 and CDR2 from the germline V gene are SGHTA and FQGNSA. The V end was cut by 4 bases, the J end by 2 bases, with 10 bases between. CDR3 length: 14 residues. The DNA for the CDR3 is TGTGCCAGCAGCTCGGGACCTAACACAGATACGCAGTATTTT. It yields the protein CASSSGPNTDTQYF.

This clonotype has more than one count but fewer than ten. This chain connects TRBV6-1 to TRBJ2-7, with D possibly TRBD1 on 5 matching bases. The V end lost 4 bases, the J end lost 2 bases, and 12 bases lay between the germline ends. The V gene's germline CDR1 is MNHNS and CDR2 SASEGT. The CDR3 runs 14 residues. The CDR3 sequence is CASSGAGWPYEQYF. CDR3 DNA: TGTGCCAGCAGTGGAGCAGGGTGGCCCTACGAGCAGTACTTC.

The CDR3 is CASSPLMNQPQHF. DNA of the CDR3: TGTGCCAGCAGTCCCTTGATGAATCAGCCCCAGCATTTT. The genes are TRBV28 and TRBJ1-5; D ambiguous. The V gene's germline CDR1 is MDHEN and CDR2 SYDVKM. There are 13 residues in the CDR3. V dropped 5 bases and J dropped 4 bases, with 9 bases sitting between them.

This clonotype was counted only a few times. The J gene is TRBJ2-3, the V gene TRBV3-1, with TRBD1 as a possible D gene (5 bases). The CDR3 loop spans 15 amino acids. Germline V CDR1 and CDR2: LGHDT, YNNKEL (reference sequence). The germline V and J ends were trimmed by 2 bases and 0 bases, with 9 bases remaining between them. The CDR3 sequence: CASSQSRTSTDTQYF. DNA for the CDR3: TGTGCCAGCAGCCAAAGCCGGACAAGCACAGATACGCAGTATTTT.

To note about this clonotype: At one end the junction does not follow the germline gene, possibly because of a read error. The V and J genes are TRBV20-1 and TRBJ2-3, with 7 positions matching TRBD1. This CDR3 has 15 amino acids. CDR1 and CDR2 from the germline V gene are DFQATT and SNEGSKA (reference sequence). The CDR3 coding sequence is TGCAGTGCTCCTCTGACAGGGCTTCACACAGATACGCAGAATTTT. Translating gives CSAPLTGLHTDTQNF.

This chain joins TRBV6-5 and TRBJ2-6; maybe TRBD2 (5 bases). V dropped 5 bases and J dropped 3 bases, with 14 bases sitting between them. Germline lookup yields CDR1 MNHEY and CDR2 SVGAGI. This CDR3 contains 16 residues. The CDR3 nucleotides read TGTGCCAGCAGTCACTATGAGGGTGGTGGGGCCAACGTCCTGACTTTC. It codes for CASSHYEGGGANVLTF.

The chain recombines TRBV29-1 with TRBJ2-2, with D tentatively TRBD2 (6 bases). The CDR3 length is 14 residues. Trimming took off 4 bases at V and 6 bases at J, with 15 bases between the two ends. Germline loops: CDR1 SQVTM, CDR2 ANQGSEA. The CDR3 DNA reads as TGCAGCGTTGGAGCCAGATGGGGGGCCGGGGAGCTGTTTTTT. It translates to CSVGARWGAGELFF.

This clonotype was recorded many times. The chain joins TRBV20-1 to TRBJ1-5; D ambiguous. The CDR3 sequence is 12 residues long. The germline gives CDR1 DFQATT, CDR2 SNEGSKA (reference sequence). The V end was cut by 2 bases, the J end by 0 bases, with 2 bases between. The CDR3 loop reads CSARLSNQPQHF. As DNA, the CDR3 is TGCAGTGCTAGACTTAGCAATCAGCCCCAGCATTTT.

V and J are TRBV6-5 and TRBJ1-1; D remains unclear. V gave up 7 bases and J gave up 3 bases, with 12 bases separating them. CDR1 MNHEY and CDR2 SVGAGI come from the germline V gene. The CDR3 totals 13 residues. The CDR3 here is CASNFGRYTEAFF. For the CDR3, the DNA is TGTGCCAGCAATTTCGGACGGTACACTGAAGCTTTCTTT.

The table lists this clonotype with a few counts. The V gene is TRBV28, the J gene TRBJ2-1; 10 positions match TRBD2. Per germline, CDR1 MDHEN and CDR2 SYDVKM. The CDR3 totals 15 residues. V lost 6 bases to trimming and J lost 2 bases; unmatched junction nucleotides: 4. The CDR3 spells CASSTLAGPYNEQFF. The CDR3 nucleotides read TGTGCCAGCAGCACACTAGCGGGGCCCTACAATGAGCAGTTCTTC.

V gene TRBV4-1 combines with J gene TRBJ2-1, with D perhaps given as TRBD1 or TRBD2 (5 bases each). Germline V gene data show CDR1 as MGHRA and CDR2 as YSYEKL. The V end was cut by 2 bases, the J end by 6 bases, with 17 bases between. The CDR3 runs to 16 residues. CDR3 sequence: CASSQPTDPGRNEQFF. The DNA of the CDR3 is TGCGCCAGCAGCCAACCAACAGACCCGGGACGCAATGAGCAGTTCTTC.

The rearrangement joins TRBV24-1 to TRBJ2-6; possible D gene TRBD2, 6 bases. V lost 6 bases to trimming and J lost 4 bases, with 9 bases between them. The CDR3 sequence is 14 residues long. From germline, CDR1 is KGHDR and CDR2 SFDVKD. CDR3 sequence (DNA): TGTGCCACCAGTAGGGGAGGAGGGGCCAACGTCCTGACTTTC. As protein: CATSRGGGANVLTF.

The chain employs TRBV7-2 and TRBJ2-7, with D hard to call. The CDR3 spans 12 residues. The germline V gene has CDR1 SGHTA and CDR2 FQGNSA. The ends were cut back, 7 bases at V and 6 bases at J, with 13 bases in the middle. The CDR3 DNA follows: TGTGCCAGCACCTTTTTTAACCGCGAGCAGTACTTC. Translation gives CASTFFNREQYF.

The table lists this clonotype with a few counts. This rearrangement joins TRBV21-1 to TRBJ2-3; the D call of TRBD1 is as the table states it, not checked on the DNA. TRBV21-1 is listed as a pseudogene. This CDR3 spans 15 amino acids. The CDR3 DNA reads as TGTGCCAGCAGCTACAGGATGACTGTCGCAGATACGCAGTATTTT. Encoded protein: CASSYRMTVADTQYF.

This clonotype was counted only a few times. V usage is TRBV24-1 and J usage is TRBJ2-3; D possibly corresponds to TRBD1 (5 bases). CDR3 length equals 19 residues. V gave up 1 base and J gave up 2 bases, with 21 bases separating them. Germline CDR1 and CDR2: KGHDR and SFDVKD. In DNA form, the CDR3 reads TGTGCCACCAGTGATTTCGGACAAGACGAGGAAGGGGCCACAGATACGCAGTATTTT. Protein sequence: CATSDFGQDEEGATDTQYF.